The 21 T cell receptor beta chains reported below all come from one sample, sequenced in a study of blood T cells in healthy people across ages. The second PCR ran roughly 7 to 12 cycles with a sample-barcoded 5' primer and J-beta primers. TCRdb reprocessed the 5' RACE reads via MiXCR and lists one record per CDR3 protein. The table includes nearly 800,000 distinct CDR3 sequences, around 25% detected once. These data were also filed under a second study, of T cells of mothers and their children.

The material sequenced was blood. The receptor source for this set is a boy aged 5-17 years in good health.

This rearrangement joins TRBV21-1 to TRBJ1-2; the DNA was not compared with TRBD1, the D call given in the table. TRBV21-1 is listed as a pseudogene. This CDR3 spans 16 amino acids. CDR3 protein: CASSRFGPPDRAGYTF. The CDR3 DNA is TGTGCCAGCAGCCGGTTTGGGCCTCCGGACAGGGCGGGCTACACCTTC.

The V gene is TRBV6-5, the J gene TRBJ2-3; D is uncertain. CDR1 and CDR2 from the germline V gene are MNHEY and SVGAGI. V lost 6 bases, J lost 2 bases, and 15 bases lay in between. The CDR3 length is 15 residues. As DNA, the CDR3 is TGTGCCAGCAGATCATGGGGTATCAACACAGATACGCAGTATTTT. Its translation: CASRSWGINTDTQYF.

The sample holds many counts of this clonotype. The chain has TRBV13 and TRBJ1-4; no clear D. Germline CDR1 and CDR2: PRHDT and FYEKMQ (reference sequence). CDR3 length: 12 amino acids. Deletions cut 5 bases from V and 8 bases from J, with 9 bases between. CDR3 nucleotide sequence: TGTGCCAGCAGCGAAGGAGGGGAAAAACTGTTTTTT. It encodes CASSEGGEKLFF.

This chain uses TRBV12-3 or TRBV12-4 with TRBJ2-1, with D unclear. CDR3 size: 15 residues. The V end lost 2 bases, the J end lost 1 base, and 9 bases lay between the germline ends. The CDR3 DNA reads TGTGCCAGCAGTTTAATAATCGGGTCCTACAATGAGCAGTTCTTC. Protein: CASSLIIGSYNEQFF.

This clonotype was recorded a few times. The chain recombines TRBV6-5 with TRBJ2-3; D ambiguous. Trimming stripped 3 bases from V and 1 base from J, with 11 bases between. The germline gives CDR1 MNHEY, CDR2 SVGAGI. The length of the CDR3 is 15 residues. The CDR3 loop is CASSYLGSGTDTQYF. The CDR3 DNA is TGTGCCAGCAGTTATTTGGGAAGCGGCACAGATACGCAGTATTTT.

This rearrangement joins TRBV27 to TRBJ2-1, with 7 nucleotides matching TRBD1. CDR3 length: 15 amino acids. CDR1 is MNHEY, CDR2 SMNVEV, per germline (reference sequence). J was trimmed by 10 bases and V by 7 bases; bases with no gene match: 16. The CDR3 loop reads CASTSFLRTGDEQFF. CDR3 DNA sequence: TGTGCCAGCACCTCCTTCCTTAGGACAGGCGACGAGCAGTTCTTC.

This chain links TRBV7-9 with TRBJ2-5; D is perhaps TRBD1 (6 bases). The DNA matches TRBJ2-7 better at its end, which makes the J call doubtful. Germline loops: CDR1 SEHNR, CDR2 FQNEAQ (reference sequence). The length of the CDR3 is 17 residues. The CDR3 DNA is TGTGCCAGCAGCGACGAAACCGGGACACAACTCCTCTACGAGCAGTACTTC. Translated: CASSDETGTQLLYEQYF.

This clonotype was recorded a few times. The germline gene is not matched at one end of the junction; a read error may be the cause. The V call is TRBV5-1, the J call TRBJ2-7; D is uncertain. Germline V gives CDR1 SGHRS, CDR2 YFSETQ. CDR3 length equals 13 residues. The CDR3 nucleotides are TGTGCCAGCAGCTTGGTCCCGAAAACCGAGCAGTACTTC. Its translation: CASSLVPKTEQYF.

The rearrangement joins TRBV6-5 to TRBJ2-7; 7 bases are shared with TRBD2. CDR1 is MNHEY and CDR2 is SVGAGI in the germline V gene. The CDR3 runs to 14 residues. V gave up 3 bases and J gave up 6 bases; unmatched junction bases: 8. In DNA form, the CDR3 reads TGTGCCAGCAGTTATCCGGGAGGTCCTGGCGAGCAGTACTTC. Its translation: CASSYPGGPGEQYF.

This clonotype was seen many times. The chain joins TRBV5-1 to TRBJ2-7, with 9 bases matching TRBD1. There are 13 residues in the CDR3. Germline loops: CDR1 SGHRS, CDR2 YFSETQ. V shed 4 bases, J shed 2 bases, and the junction held 1 base outside the gene matches. The CDR3 region is CASSGTGTYEQYF. CDR3 DNA: TGCGCCAGCAGCGGGACAGGGACCTACGAGCAGTACTTC.

The table lists this clonotype with a few counts. This chain uses TRBV3-1 with TRBJ2-3; D possibly corresponds to TRBD2 (6 bases). Per germline, CDR1 LGHDT and CDR2 YNNKEL (reference sequence). This CDR3 is 15 amino acids long. V lost 5 bases and J lost 0, with 12 bases in between. In nucleotides, the CDR3 is TGTGCCAGCAGCGCCCGCGGACTAAGCACAGATACGCAGTATTTT. The encoded protein is CASSARGLSTDTQYF.

This clonotype was detected once. V and J are TRBV29-1 and TRBJ2-1, with TRBD2 identical over 11 bases. Trimming removed 4 bases from V and 8 bases from J; junction bases left unmatched: 4. The length of the CDR3 is 13 residues. CDR1 and CDR2 (germline): SQVTM, ANQGSEA. The CDR3 DNA sequence: TGCAGCGTTGTTCCTAGCGGGGGGCATGAGCAGTTCTTC. Its protein is CSVVPSGGHEQFF.

The CDR3 loop is CSVVSGNYNEQFF. In nucleotides, the CDR3 is TGCAGCGTTGTATCAGGGAACTACAATGAGCAGTTCTTC. The chain combines TRBV29-1 with TRBJ2-1, with D possibly TRBD1 on 5 matching bases. The ends were cut back, 4 bases at V and 3 bases at J, with 10 bases in the middle. The CDR3 is made up of 13 amino acids. Germline V gives CDR1 SQVTM, CDR2 ANQGSEA.

This clonotype was found a few times. This chain joins TRBV24-1 and TRBJ2-5; D perhaps matches TRBD1 (5 bases). The CDR3 runs 16 residues. From germline, CDR1 is KGHDR and CDR2 SFDVKD. Trimming removed 0 bases at V and 5 bases at J, with 15 bases between. The CDR3 bases are TGTGCCACCAGTGATTTGCGTGCAGGGTCGGTCGAGACCCAGTACTTC. It yields the protein CATSDLRAGSVETQYF.

The V call is TRBV6-5, the J call TRBJ1-3; no clear D gene. Trimming shortened V by 7 bases and J by 0 bases, and 7 bases separated the two germline ends. The germline V gene encodes CDR1 MNHEY and CDR2 SVGAGI. This CDR3 contains 13 residues. In DNA form, the CDR3 reads TGTGCCAGCATGCAGAGCTCTGGAAACACCATATATTTT. This translates into CASMQSSGNTIYF.

The chain has TRBV10-3 and TRBJ1-5; 10 nucleotides line up with TRBD1. The CDR3 spans 15 residues. Trimming at V came to 6 bases and at J to 5 bases, leaving 7 bases not matched to a gene. The germline CDR1 and CDR2 sequences are ENHRY and SYGVKD. In DNA, the CDR3 is TGTGCCATCAGCGCGAGACAGGGGGCATATCAGCCCCAGCATTTT. It specifies CAISARQGAYQPQHF.

This clonotype turned up a few times. The chain recombines TRBV18 with TRBJ2-3, with 9 bases that match TRBD1. This CDR3 contains 16 residues. After removal of 3 bases from V and 5 bases from J, the junction contained 9 bases not matched to a gene. Germline CDR1 reads KGHSH; CDR2 reads LQKENI. The CDR3 sequence: CASSPYLQGAQDTQYF. CDR3 nucleotide sequence: TGTGCCAGCTCACCCTATTTACAGGGGGCCCAAGATACGCAGTATTTT.

This clonotype was found a few times. V gene TRBV6-5 combines with J gene TRBJ2-1; D remains unclear. The CDR3 has 16 amino acids. Germline V gene lookup returns CDR1 MNHEY and CDR2 SVGAGI. Trimming pared 6 bases from V and 8 bases from J, leaving 23 bases between. Written as DNA, the CDR3 is TGTGCCAGCAGCCATTCTTCCGGTCTGGCATCGGATGAGCAGTTCTTC. Translated: CASSHSSGLASDEQFF.

CDR3 sequence reads: CASSLEGAKGETQYF. CDR3 DNA sequence: TGTGCCAGCAGCTTAGAAGGGGCTAAGGGAGAGACCCAGTACTTC. The genes are TRBV11-2 and TRBJ2-5; a possible D gene is TRBD1 (5 bases). This CDR3 is built from 15 residues. CDR1 and CDR2 (germline): SGHAT, FQNNGV. V lost 0 bases and J 4 bases, leaving 12 bases between the germline ends.

This clonotype was detected only a few times. The V gene is TRBV14, the J gene TRBJ2-5; D tentatively reads TRBD1 or TRBD2 (5 bases each). Trimming removed 2 bases at V and 7 bases at J, with 11 bases between. This CDR3 comprises 13 residues. CDR1 and CDR2 from the germline V gene are SGHDN and FVKESK. CDR3 DNA sequence: TGTGCCAGCAGCCAACAGGGAGTGAGGACCCAGTACTTC. This gives the protein CASSQQGVRTQYF.

This clonotype was observed a few times. The J gene is TRBJ1-2, the V gene TRBV28, with D perhaps TRBD1 (6 bases). Germline V lookup: CDR1 MDHEN, CDR2 SYDVKM. Between the trimmed V and J ends, which lost 7 bases and 12 bases, there was a span of 21 bases. The length of the CDR3 is 13 residues. CDR3 residues: CASTPGTGRGNTF. The CDR3 DNA follows: TGTGCCAGCACCCCGGGAACAGGGCGTGGGAACACCTTC.